This T cell receptor beta chain was obtained from a study of shared clonotypes between healthy human individuals. For the study at large: The plates for each donor numbered three CD4 naive, three CD4 memory, two CD8 naive and one CD8 memory. Broader study findings: Naive CD4 clonotypes were shared across a handful of donors at 5% to 6%. Estimated richness was generally greater in naive than memory subsets.

Details on this clone: The antigen remains undetermined.

The germline CDR1 and CDR2 sequences are SGHDT and YYEEEE. The CDR3 covers 13 residues. Losses at the gene ends were 1 base for V and 7 bases for J; bases not matched to a gene: 3. The authors split each subset's genomic DNA evenly across several immunoSEQ plates. Here immunoSEQ multiplex PCR was the method, and the copy in TCRdb shows in-frame clones only, minus some. Found here are approximately 1,500,000 clones, roughly 95% of them singletons; the top ten hold over 1%. Sequenced input: naive CD4+ T cells sorted from blood. Subset defined: CD45RA+ positively selected. The receptor's source is a man aged 30 to 45 in good health. The genes are TRBV5-6 and TRBJ2-5; TRBD2 agrees at 8 bases. The CDR3 loop is CASSLPAGGTQYF. CDR3 coding DNA: TGTGCCAGCAGCTTGCCGGCGGGAGGGACCCAGTACTTC.